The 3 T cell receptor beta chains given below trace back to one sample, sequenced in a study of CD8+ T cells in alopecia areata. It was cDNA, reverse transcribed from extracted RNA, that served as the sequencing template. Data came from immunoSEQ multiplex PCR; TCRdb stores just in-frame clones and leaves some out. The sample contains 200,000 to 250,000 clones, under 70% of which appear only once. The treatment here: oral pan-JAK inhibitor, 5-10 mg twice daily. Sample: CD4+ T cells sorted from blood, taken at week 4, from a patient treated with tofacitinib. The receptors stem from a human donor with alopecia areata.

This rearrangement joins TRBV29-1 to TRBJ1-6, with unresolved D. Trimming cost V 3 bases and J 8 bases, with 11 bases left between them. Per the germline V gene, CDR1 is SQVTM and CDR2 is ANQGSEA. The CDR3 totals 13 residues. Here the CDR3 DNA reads TGCAGCGTTGAGTGGCAATGGGATTCACCCCTCCACTTT. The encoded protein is CSVEWQWDSPLHF. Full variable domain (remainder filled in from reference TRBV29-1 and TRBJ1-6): SAVISQKPSRDICQRGTSLTIQCQVDSQVTMMFWYRQQPGQSLTLIATANQGSEATYESGFVIDKFPISRPNLTFSTLTVSNMSPEDSSIYLCSVEWQWDSPLHFGNGTRLTVT.

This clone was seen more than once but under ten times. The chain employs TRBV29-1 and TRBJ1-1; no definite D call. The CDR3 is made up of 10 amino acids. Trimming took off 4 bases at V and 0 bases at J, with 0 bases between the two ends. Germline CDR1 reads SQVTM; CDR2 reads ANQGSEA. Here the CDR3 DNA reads TGCAGCGTTGTGAACACTGAAGCTTTCTTT. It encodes CSVVNTEAFF.

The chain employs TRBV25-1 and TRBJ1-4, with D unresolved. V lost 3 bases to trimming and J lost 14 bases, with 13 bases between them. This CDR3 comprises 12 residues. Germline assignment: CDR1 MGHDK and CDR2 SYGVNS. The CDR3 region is CASSDMWKRLFF. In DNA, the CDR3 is TGTGCCAGCAGTGACATGTGGAAACGGCTGTTTTTT.